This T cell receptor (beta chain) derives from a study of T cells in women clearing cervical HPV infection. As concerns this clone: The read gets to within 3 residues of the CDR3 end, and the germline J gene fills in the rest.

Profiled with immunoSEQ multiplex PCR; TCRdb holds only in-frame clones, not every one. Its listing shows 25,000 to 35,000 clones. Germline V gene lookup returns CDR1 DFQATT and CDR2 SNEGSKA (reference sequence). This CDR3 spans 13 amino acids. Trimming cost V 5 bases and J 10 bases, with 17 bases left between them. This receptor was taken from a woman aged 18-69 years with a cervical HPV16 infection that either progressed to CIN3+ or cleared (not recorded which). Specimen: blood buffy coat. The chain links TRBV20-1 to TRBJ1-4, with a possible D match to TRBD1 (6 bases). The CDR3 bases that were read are TGCAGTGCTGGGGACACCTCTTTCGGAAAA. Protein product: CSAGDTSFGK. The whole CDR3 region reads CSAGDTSFGKLFF.